This is a list of T cell receptor beta chains from one sample in a study of cytomegalovirus exposure and HLA in healthy donors. Sequencing used immunoSEQ multiplex PCR; TCRdb keeps in-frame clones, though not all of them. The sample holds roughly 73,000 clones, roughly 71% seen once. Sequencing used PBMCs. The receptors were sampled from a man between 65 and 80 years old in good health and CMV-seronegative. CDR3s include the opening cysteine and the closing phenylalanine or tryptophan. Each record gives: clone size, J gene, D gene, V gene, CDR3 DNA, CDR3 protein. The D gene is left open where the match is weak. Size values are once, few and many counts, or a class for expanded clones, and some rows have none.

few	TRBJ1-2	NA	TRBV11-2	TGCGCCAGCAGCCGGGACTTTCGAATCACCTATGGCTACACCTTC	CASSRDFRITYGYTF
NA	TRBJ2-4	TRBD1	TRBV29-1	TGCAGCGTTAAGACAGGGGGCTACAAAAACATTCAGTACTTC	CSVKTGGYKNIQYF
NA	TRBJ2-7	NA	TRBV5-1	TGCGCCAGCAGCCCCACAGGGTACGAGCAGTACTTC	CASSPTGYEQYF
NA	TRBJ2-5	TRBD1	TRBV28	TGTGCCAGCAGTGGGGACAGGGACCAAGCGGAGACCCAGTACTTC	CASSGDRDQAETQYF
NA	TRBJ2-3	TRBD2	TRBV6-5	TGTGCCAGCAGGGCCCTAGCGGGAGGGCCCGATACGCAGTATTTT	CASRALAGGPDTQYF
NA	TRBJ1-4	TRBD1	TRBV5-1	TGCGCCAGCAGCACTGGTGGACAGGGGGGGCGAGATGAAAAACTGTTTTTT	CASSTGGQGGRDEKLFF
NA	TRBJ1-1	NA	TRBV9	TGTGCCAGCACCCCGGGGGGGAGGAGCACTGAAGCTTTCTTT	CASTPGGRSTEAFF
NA	TRBJ2-5	TRBD1	TRBV7-2	TGTGCCAGCAGCCCCGGGACGGGACAGGGAGGTGAGACCCAGTACTTC	CASSPGTGQGGETQYF
few	TRBJ2-7	TRBD1	TRBV28	TGTGCCAGCAAATCGCAGGGGGCGAAGTCCGAGCAGTACTTC	CASKSQGAKSEQYF
NA	TRBJ2-5	TRBD2	TRBV30	TGTGCCTGGAGTAAAAAAGGCGGGGGGGCCGGGTTCGAGGAGACCCAGTACTTC	CAWSKKGGGAGFEETQYF
NA	TRBJ2-7	NA	TRBV28	TGTGCCAGCAGTTTGGGGCAGGGGACCCCTTACGAGCAGTACTTC	CASSLGQGTPYEQYF
NA	TRBJ1-2	NA	TRBV7-8	TGTGCCAGCAGCACCGACACCATGGGGGCCAAAGGCTACACCTTC	CASSTDTMGAKGYTF
NA	TRBJ2-7	TRBD2	TRBV14	TGTGCCAGCAGCCTCCTGGGACTAGCGGGAATCTACGAGCAGTACTTC	CASSLLGLAGIYEQYF